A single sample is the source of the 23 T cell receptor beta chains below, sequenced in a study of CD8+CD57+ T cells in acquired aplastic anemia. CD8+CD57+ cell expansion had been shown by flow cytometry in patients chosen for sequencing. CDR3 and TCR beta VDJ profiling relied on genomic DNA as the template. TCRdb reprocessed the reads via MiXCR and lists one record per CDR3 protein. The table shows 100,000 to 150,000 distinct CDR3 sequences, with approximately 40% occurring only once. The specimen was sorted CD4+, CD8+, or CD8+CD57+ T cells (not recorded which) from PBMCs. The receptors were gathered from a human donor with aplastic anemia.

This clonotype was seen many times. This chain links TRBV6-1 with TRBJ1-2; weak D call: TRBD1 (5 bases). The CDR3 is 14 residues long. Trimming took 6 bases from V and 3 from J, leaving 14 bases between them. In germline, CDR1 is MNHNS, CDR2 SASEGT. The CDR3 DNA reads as TGTGCCAGCAGCCGGAAGCCCAGGGACTATGGCTACACCTTC. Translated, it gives CASSRKPRDYGYTF.

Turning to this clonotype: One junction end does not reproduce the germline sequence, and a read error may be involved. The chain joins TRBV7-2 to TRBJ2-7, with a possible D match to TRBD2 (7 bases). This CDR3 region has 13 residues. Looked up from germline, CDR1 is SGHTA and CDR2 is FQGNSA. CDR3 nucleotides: TGTGCCAGCAGATTAGGGGGGGCGTCCGAGCAGTACTTC. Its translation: CASRLGGASEQYF.

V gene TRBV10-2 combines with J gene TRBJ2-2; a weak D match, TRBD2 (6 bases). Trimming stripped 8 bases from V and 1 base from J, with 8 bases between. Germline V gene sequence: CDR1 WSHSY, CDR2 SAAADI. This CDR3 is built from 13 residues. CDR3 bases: TGCGCCAGCGGGGGAGGGAACACCGGGGAGCTGTTTTTT. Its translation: CASGGGNTGELFF.

CDR3 protein: CASSESGRANEQYF. CDR3 nucleotides: TGCGCCAGCAGTGAGTCGGGCAGGGCCAACGAGCAGTACTTC. The chain links TRBV10-1 to TRBJ2-7; weak D call: TRBD1 (5 bases). V lost 0 bases, J lost 5 bases, and 11 bases lay in between. Germline V gene sequence: CDR1 WNHNN, CDR2 SYGVQD (reference sequence). The CDR3 totals 14 residues.

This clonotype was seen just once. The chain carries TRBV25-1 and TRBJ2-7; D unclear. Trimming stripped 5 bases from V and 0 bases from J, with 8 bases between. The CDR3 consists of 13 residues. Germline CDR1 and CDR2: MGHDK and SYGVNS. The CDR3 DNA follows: TGTGCCAGCAGTAGGAGTGGCTCCTACGAGCAGTACTTC. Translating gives CASSRSGSYEQYF.

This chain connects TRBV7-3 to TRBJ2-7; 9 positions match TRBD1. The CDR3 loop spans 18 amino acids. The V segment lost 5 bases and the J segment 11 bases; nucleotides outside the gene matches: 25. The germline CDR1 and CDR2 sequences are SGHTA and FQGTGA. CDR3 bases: TGTGCCAGCAGCCCCATGTCATTCTCCGGGACAGGGTATCGTCGGGAGTACTTC. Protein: CASSPMSFSGTGYRREYF.

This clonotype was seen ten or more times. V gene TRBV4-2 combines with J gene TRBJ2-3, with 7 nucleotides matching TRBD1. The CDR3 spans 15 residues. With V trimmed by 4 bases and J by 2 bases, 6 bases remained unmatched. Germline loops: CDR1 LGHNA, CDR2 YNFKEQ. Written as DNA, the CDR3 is TGTGCCAGCAGCCGAGTAAGGGGGCCCACAGATACGCAGTATTTT. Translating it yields CASSRVRGPTDTQYF.

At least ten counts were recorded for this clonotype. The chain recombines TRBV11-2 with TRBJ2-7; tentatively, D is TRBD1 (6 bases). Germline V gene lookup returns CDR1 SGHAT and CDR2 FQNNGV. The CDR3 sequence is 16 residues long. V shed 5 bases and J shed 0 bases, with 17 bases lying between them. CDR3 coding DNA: TGTGCCAGCAGCCAGAACAGGGTATCGAGCTCCTACGAGCAGTACTTC. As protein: CASSQNRVSSSYEQYF.

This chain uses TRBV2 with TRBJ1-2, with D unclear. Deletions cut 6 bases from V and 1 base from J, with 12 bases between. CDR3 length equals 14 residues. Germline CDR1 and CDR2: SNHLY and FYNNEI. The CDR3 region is CASRLAGNNYGYTF. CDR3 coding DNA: TGTGCCAGCAGGCTTGCCGGGAATAACTATGGCTACACCTTC.

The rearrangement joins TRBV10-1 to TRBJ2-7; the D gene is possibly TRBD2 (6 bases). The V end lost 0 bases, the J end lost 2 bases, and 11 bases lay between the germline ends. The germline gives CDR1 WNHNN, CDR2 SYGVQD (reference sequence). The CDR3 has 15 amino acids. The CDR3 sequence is CASSESGREAYEQYF. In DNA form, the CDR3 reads TGCGCCAGCAGTGAGTCGGGGCGGGAAGCCTACGAGCAGTACTTC.

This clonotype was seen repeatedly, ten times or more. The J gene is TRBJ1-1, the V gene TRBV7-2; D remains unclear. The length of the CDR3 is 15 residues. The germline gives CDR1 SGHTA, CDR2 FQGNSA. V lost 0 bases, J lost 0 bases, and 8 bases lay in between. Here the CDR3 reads CASSLATVLNTEAFF. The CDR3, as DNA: TGTGCCAGCAGCTTAGCAACAGTATTGAACACTGAAGCTTTCTTT.

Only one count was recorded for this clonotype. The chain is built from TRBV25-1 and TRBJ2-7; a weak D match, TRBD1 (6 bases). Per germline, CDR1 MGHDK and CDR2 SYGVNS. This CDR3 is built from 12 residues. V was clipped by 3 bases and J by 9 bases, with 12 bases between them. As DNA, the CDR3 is TGTGCCAGCAGTGACGGGACACTTTGGCAGTACTTC. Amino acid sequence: CASSDGTLWQYF.

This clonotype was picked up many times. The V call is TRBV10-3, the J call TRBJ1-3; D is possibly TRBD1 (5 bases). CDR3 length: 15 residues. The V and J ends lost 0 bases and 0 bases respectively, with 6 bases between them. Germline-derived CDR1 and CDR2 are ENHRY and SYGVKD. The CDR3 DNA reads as TGTGCCATCAGTGAGTCGGGACCCTCTGGAAACACCATATATTTT. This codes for CAISESGPSGNTIYF.

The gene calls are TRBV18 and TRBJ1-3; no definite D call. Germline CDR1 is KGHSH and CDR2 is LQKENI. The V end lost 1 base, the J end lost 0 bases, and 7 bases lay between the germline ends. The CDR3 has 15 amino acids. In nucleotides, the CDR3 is TGTGCCAGCTCACCACGGCAAGCCTCTGGAAACACCATATATTTT. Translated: CASSPRQASGNTIYF.

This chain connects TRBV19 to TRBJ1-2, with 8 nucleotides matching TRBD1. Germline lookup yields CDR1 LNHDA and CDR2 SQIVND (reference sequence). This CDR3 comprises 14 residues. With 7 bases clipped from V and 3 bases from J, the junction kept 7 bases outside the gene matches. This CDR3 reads CASTRTGSDYGYTF. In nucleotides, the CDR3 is TGTGCCAGTACTCGGACAGGGAGTGACTATGGCTACACCTTC.

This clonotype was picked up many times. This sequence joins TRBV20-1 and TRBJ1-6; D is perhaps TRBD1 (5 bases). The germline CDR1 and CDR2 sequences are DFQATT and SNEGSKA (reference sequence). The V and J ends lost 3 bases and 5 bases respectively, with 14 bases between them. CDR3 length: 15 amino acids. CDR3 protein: CSASPRDWDNSPLHF. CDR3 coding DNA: TGCAGTGCTAGTCCCCGGGACTGGGATAATTCACCCCTCCACTTT.

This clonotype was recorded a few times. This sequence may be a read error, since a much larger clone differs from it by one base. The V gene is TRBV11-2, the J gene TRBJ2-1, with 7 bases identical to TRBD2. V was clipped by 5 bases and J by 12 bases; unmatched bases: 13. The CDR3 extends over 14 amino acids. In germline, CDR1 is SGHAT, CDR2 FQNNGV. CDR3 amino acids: CASSNRGGGFGQFF. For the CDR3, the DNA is TGTGCCAGCAGCAACCGCGGGGGAGGGTTTGGGCAGTTCTTC.

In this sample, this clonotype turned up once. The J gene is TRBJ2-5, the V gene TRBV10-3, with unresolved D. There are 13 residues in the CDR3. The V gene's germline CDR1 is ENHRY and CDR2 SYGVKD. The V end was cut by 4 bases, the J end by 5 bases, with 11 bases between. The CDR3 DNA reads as TGTGCCATCAGTGCCTCGGTCGGGGAGACCCAGTACTTC. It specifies CAISASVGETQYF.

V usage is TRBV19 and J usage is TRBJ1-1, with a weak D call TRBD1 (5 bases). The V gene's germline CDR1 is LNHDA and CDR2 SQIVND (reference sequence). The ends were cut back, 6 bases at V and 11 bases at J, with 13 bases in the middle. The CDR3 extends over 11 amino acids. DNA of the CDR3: TGTGCCAGTAGCCCAGGGTCCTCGGCTTTCTTT. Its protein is CASSPGSSAFF.

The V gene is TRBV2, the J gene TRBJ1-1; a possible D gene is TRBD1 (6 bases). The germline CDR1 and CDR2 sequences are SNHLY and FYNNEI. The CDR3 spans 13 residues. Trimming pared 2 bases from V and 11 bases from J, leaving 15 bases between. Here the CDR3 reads CASSEWAGALAFF. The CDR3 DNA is TGTGCCAGCAGTGAATGGGCAGGGGCGCTGGCTTTCTTT.

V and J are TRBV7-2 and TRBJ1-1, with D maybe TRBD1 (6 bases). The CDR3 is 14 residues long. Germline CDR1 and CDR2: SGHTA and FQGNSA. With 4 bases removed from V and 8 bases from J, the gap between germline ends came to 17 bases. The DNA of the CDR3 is TGTGCCAGCAGCTGGGGAGGGACAACTAGAGAAGCTTTCTTT. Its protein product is CASSWGGTTREAFF.

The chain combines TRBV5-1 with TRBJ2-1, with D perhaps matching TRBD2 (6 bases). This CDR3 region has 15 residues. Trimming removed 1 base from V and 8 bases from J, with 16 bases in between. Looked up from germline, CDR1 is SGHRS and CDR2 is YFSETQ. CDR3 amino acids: CASSLSPTSSHEQFF. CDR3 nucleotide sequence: TGCGCCAGCAGCTTGTCACCGACTAGTTCGCATGAGCAGTTCTTC.

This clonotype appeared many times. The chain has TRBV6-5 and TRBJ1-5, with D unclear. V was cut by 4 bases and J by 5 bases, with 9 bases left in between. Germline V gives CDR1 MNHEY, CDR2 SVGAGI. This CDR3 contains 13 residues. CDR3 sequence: CASSLDPYQPQHF. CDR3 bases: TGTGCCAGCAGTTTGGACCCCTATCAGCCCCAGCATTTT.